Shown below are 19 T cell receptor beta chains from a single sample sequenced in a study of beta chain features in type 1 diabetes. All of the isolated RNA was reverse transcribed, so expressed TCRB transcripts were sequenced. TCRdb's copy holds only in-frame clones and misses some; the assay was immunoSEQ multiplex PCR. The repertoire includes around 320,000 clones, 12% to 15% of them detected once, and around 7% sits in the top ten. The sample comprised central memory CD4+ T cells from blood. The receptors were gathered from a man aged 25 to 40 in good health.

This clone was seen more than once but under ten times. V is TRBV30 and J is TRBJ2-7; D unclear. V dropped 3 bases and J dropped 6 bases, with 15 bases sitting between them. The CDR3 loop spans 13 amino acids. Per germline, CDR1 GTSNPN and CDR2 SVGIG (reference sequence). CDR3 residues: CAWSLGAGSEQYV. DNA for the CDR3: TGTGCCTGGAGCCTAGGCGCCGGTAGCGAGCAGTACGTC.

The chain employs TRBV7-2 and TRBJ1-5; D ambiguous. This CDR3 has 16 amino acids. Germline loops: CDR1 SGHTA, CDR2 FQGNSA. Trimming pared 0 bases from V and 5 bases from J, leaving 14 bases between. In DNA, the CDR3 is TGTGCCAGCAGCTTAGCTGTAGGGCAGCACCATCAGCCCCAGCATTTT. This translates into CASSLAVGQHHQPQHF. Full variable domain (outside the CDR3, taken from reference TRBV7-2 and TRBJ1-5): GAGVSQSPSNKVTEKGKDVELRCDPISGHTALYWYRQSLGQGLEFLIYFQGNSAPDKSGLPSDRFSAERTGGSVSTLTIQRTQQEDSAVYLCASSLAVGQHHQPQHFGDGTRLSIL.

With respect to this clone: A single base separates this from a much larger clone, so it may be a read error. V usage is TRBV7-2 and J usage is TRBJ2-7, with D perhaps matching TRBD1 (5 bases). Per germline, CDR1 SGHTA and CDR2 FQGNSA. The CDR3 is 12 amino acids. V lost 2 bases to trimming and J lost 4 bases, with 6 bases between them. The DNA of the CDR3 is TGTGCCAGCAGCTTATCAGGGTACGAGCAGTACTTC. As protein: CASSLSGYEQYF.

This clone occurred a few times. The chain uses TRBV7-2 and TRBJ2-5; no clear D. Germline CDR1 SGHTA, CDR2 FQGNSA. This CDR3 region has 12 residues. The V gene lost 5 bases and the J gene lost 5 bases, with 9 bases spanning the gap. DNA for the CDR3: TGTGCCAGCAGCCTACCATGGGAGACCCAGTACTTC. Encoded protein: CASSLPWETQYF.

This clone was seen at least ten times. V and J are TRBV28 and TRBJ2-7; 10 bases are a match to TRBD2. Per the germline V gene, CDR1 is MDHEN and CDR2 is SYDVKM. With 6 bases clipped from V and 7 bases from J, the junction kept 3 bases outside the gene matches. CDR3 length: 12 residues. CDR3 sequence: CASRQLAGEQYV. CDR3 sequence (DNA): TGTGCCAGCAGGCAACTAGCGGGGGAGCAGTACGTC.

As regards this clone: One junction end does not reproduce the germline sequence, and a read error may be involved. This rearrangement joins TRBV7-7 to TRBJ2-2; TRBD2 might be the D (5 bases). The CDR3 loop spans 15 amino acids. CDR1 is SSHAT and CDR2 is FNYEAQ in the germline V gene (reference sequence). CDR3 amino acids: CASSLASGFTGELFF. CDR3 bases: TGTGCTAGCAGCTTAGCGTCTGGGTTCACCGGGGAGCTGTTTTTT.

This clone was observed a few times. The CDR3 protein is CASSPGLAGGETQYF. DNA for the CDR3: TGTGCCAGCTCACCCGGATTGGCGGGAGGTGAGACCCAGTACTTC. The gene calls are TRBV18 and TRBJ2-5; 8 bases fit TRBD2. CDR3 length: 15 residues. The ends lost 3 bases at V and 5 bases at J; junction bases unmatched: 8. The germline gives CDR1 KGHSH, CDR2 LQKENI.

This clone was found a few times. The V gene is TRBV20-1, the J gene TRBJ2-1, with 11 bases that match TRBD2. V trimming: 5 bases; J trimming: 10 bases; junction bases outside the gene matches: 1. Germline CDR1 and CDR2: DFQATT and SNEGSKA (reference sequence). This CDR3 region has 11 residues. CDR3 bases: TGCAGTGCTTCTAGCGGGGGGGAGCAGTTCTTC. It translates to CSASSGGEQFF.

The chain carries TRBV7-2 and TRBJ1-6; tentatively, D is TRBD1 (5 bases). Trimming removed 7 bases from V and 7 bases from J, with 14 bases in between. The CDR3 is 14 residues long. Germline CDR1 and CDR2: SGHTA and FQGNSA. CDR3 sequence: CASNTLWGNSPLHF. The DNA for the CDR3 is TGTGCCAGCAACACATTGTGGGGGAATTCACCCCTCCACTTT.

CDR3 sequence: CAWRGTGGWENQPQHF. As DNA, the CDR3 is TGTGCCTGGAGGGGAACAGGGGGATGGGAGAATCAGCCCCAGCATTTT. The rearrangement uses TRBV30 and TRBJ1-5; 8 positions match TRBD1. The CDR3 length is 16 residues. Trimming cost V 3 bases and J 4 bases; bases outside gene matches: 11. The germline V gene has CDR1 GTSNPN and CDR2 SVGIG (reference sequence).

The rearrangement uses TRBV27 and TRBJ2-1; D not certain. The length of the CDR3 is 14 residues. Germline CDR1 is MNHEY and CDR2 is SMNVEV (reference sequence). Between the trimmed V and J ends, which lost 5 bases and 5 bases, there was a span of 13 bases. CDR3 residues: CASSPRGSNNEQFF. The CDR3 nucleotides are TGTGCCAGCAGTCCGCGCGGCTCAAACAATGAGCAGTTCTTC.

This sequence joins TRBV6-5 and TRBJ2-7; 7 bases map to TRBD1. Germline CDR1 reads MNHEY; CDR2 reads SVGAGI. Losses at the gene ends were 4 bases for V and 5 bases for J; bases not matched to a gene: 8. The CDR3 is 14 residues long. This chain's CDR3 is CASSSSDRDHEQYF. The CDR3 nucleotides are TGTGCCAGCAGTTCCAGTGACAGGGACCACGAGCAGTACTTC.

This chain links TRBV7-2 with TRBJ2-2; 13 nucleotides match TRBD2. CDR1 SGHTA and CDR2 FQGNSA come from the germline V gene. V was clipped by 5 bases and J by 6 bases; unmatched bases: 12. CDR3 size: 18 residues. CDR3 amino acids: CASSPLGTSGKTAGELFF. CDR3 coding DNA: TGTGCCAGCAGCCCCCTGGGGACTAGCGGGAAGACGGCCGGGGAGCTGTTTTTT.

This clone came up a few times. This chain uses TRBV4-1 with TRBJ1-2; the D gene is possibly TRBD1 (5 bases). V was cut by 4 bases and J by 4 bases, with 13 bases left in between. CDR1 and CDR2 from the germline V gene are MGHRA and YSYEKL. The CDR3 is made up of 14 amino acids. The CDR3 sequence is CASSPDSSAYGYTF. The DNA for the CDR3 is TGCGCCAGCAGCCCCGACAGTTCGGCCTATGGCTACACCTTC.

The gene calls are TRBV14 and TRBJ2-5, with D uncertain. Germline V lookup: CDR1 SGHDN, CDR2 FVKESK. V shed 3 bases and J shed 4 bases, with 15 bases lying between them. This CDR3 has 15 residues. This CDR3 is CASSHTYSPLETQYF. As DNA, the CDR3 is TGTGCCAGCAGCCACACCTACTCCCCCTTAGAGACCCAGTACTTC.

CDR3 residues: CAWFRDRAFYGYTF. The CDR3 DNA reads TGTGCCTGGTTCCGGGACAGGGCCTTCTATGGCTACACCTTC. The chain joins TRBV30 to TRBJ1-2; 9 nucleotides agree with TRBD1. The V gene end was trimmed by 5 bases and the J gene end by 4 bases; junction bases not matched to a gene: 8. The CDR3 loop spans 14 amino acids. Germline V CDR1 and CDR2: GTSNPN, SVGIG (reference sequence).

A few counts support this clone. CDR3 sequence: CASSLEAGTYGYTF. The CDR3 region has the DNA TGCGCCAGCAGCTTGGAGGCAGGGACCTATGGCTACACCTTC. This sequence joins TRBV5-1 and TRBJ1-2, with D perhaps TRBD1 (5 bases). The CDR3 is 14 amino acids. Trimming cost V 0 bases and J 4 bases, with 10 bases left between them. The germline gives CDR1 SGHRS, CDR2 YFSETQ.

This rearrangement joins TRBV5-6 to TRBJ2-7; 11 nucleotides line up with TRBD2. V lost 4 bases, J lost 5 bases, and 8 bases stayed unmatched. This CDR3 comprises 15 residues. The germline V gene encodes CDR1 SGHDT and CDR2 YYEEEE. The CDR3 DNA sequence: TGTGCCAGCAGCCCGGGACTAGCGGTCGCCAACGAGCAGTACTTC. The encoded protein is CASSPGLAVANEQYF.

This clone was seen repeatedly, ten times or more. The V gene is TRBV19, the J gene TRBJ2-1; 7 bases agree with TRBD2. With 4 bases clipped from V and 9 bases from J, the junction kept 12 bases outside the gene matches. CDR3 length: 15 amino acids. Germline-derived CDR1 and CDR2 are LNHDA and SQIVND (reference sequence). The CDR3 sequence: CASSTGTTRTGEQFF. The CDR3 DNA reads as TGTGCCAGTAGTACAGGGACTACGAGGACGGGTGAGCAGTTCTTC.